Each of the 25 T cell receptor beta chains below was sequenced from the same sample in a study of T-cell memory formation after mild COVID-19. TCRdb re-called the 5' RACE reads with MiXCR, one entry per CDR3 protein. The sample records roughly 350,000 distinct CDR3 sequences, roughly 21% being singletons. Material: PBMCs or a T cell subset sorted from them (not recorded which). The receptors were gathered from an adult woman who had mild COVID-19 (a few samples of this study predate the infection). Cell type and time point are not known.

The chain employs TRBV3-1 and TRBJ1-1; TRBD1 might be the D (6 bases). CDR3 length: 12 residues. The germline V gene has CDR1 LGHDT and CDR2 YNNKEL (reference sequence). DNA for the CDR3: TGTGCTACAGGGACGGCGGGTTTGGAAGCTTTCTTT. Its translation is CATGTAGLEAFF.

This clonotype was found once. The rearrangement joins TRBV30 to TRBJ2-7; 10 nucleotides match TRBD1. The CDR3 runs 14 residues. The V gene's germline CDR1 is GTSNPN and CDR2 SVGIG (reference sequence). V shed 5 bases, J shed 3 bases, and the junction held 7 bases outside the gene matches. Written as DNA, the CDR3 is TGTGCCTGGGAGGCGGGACAGGGGATCTACGAGCAGTACTTC. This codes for CAWEAGQGIYEQYF.

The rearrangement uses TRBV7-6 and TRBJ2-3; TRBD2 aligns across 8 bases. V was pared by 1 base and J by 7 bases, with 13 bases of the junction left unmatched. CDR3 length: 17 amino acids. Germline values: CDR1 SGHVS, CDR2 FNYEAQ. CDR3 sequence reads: CASSLGPGGGPEYTQYF. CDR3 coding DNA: TGTGCCAGCAGCTTAGGACCCGGCGGGGGGCCCGAGTATACGCAGTATTTT. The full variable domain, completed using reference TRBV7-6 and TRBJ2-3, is GAGVSQSPRYKVTKRGQDVALRCDPISGHVSLYWYRQALGQGPEFLTYFNYEAQQDKSGLPNDRFSAERPEGSISTLTIQRTEQRDSAMYRCASSLGPGGGPEYTQYFGPGTRLTVL.

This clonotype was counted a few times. CDR3 sequence: CASSQGYLTAYEQYF. For the CDR3, the DNA is TGCGCCAGCAGCCAAGGCTATCTTACCGCCTACGAGCAGTACTTC. V is TRBV4-3 and J is TRBJ2-7; D unresolved. Trimming took off 1 base at V and 2 bases at J, with 12 bases between the two ends. This CDR3 comprises 15 residues. Germline V CDR1 and CDR2: LGHNA, YSLEER.

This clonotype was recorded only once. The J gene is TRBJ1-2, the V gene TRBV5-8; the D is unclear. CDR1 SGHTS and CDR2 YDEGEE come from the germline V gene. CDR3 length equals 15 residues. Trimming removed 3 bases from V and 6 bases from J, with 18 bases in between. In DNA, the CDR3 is TGTGCCAGCAGCTGGGCAAAAGCATACCCTGATGGCTACACCTTC. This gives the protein CASSWAKAYPDGYTF. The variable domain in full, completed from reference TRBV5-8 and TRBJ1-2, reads EAGVTQSPTHLIKTRGQQATLRCSPISGHTSVYWYQQALGLGLQFLLWYDEGEERNRGNFPPRFSGRQFPNYSSELNVNALELEDSALYLCASSWAKAYPDGYTFGSGTRLTVV.

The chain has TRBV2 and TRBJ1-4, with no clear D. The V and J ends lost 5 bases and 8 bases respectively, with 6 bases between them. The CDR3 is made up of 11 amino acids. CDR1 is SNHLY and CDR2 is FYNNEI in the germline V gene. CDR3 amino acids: CASSTTEKLFF. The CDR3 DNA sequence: TGTGCCAGCAGTACAACCGAAAAACTGTTTTTT.

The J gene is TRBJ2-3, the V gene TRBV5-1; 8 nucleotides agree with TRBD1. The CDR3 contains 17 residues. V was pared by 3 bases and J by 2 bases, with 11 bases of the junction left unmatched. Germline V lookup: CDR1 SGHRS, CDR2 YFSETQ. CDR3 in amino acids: CASSSGTGPLNTDTQYF. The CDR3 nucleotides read TGCGCCAGCAGCTCCGGGACAGGACCTCTAAACACAGATACGCAGTATTTT.

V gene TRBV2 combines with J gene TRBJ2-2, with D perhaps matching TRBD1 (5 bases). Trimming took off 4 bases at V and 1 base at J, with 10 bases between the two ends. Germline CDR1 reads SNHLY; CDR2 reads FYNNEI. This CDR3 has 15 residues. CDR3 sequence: CASSGRGLNTGELFF. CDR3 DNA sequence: TGTGCCAGCAGTGGTAGGGGATTGAACACCGGGGAGCTGTTTTTT.

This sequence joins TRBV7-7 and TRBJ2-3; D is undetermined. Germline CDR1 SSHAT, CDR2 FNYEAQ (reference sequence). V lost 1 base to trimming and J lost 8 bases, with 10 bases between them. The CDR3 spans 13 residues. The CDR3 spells CASSLEGPATQYF. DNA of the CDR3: TGTGCCAGCAGCTTAGAGGGCCCAGCTACGCAGTATTTT. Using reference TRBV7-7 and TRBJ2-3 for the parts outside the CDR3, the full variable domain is GAGVSQSPRYKVTKRGQDVTLRCDPISSHATLYWYQQALGQGPEFLTYFNYEAQPDKSGLPSDRFSAERPEGSISTLTIQRTEQRDSAMYRCASSLEGPATQYFGPGTRLTVL.

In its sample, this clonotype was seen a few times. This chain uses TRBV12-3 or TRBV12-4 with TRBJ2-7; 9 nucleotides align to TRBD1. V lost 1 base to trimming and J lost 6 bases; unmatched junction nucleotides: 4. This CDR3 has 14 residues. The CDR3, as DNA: TGTGCCAGCAGTTTAGGGACAGGGGAGCCCGAGCAGTACTTC. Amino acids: CASSLGTGEPEQYF.

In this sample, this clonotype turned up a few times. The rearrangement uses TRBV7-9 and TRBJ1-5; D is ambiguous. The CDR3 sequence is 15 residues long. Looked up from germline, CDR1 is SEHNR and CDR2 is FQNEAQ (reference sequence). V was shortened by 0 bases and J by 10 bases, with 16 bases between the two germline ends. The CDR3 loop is CASSLASSSLAPQHF. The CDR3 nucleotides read TGTGCCAGCAGCTTAGCGAGTTCCAGCCTTGCACCCCAGCATTTT.

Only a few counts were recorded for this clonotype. CDR3 nucleotide sequence: TGTGCCAGCAGTGTAGGAGGGTCCCTATCCTACGAGCAGTACTTC. Protein: CASSVGGSLSYEQYF. The genes are TRBV6-1 and TRBJ2-7; the D gene is possibly TRBD2 (6 bases). Germline loops: CDR1 MNHNS, CDR2 SASEGT. The CDR3 is 15 amino acids. Trimming removed 4 bases at V and 1 base at J, with 14 bases between.

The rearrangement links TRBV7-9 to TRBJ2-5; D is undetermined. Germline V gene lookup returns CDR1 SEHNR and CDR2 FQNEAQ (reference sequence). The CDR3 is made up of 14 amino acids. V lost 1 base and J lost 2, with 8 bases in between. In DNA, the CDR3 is TGTGCCAGCAGCTTAGAAAGGTTTCAAGAGACCCAGTACTTC. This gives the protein CASSLERFQETQYF. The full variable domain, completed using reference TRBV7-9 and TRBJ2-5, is DTGVSQNPRHKITKRGQNVTFRCDPISEHNRLYWYRQTLGQGPEFLTYFQNEAQLEKSRLLSDRFSAERPKGSFSTLEIQRTEQGDSAMYLCASSLERFQETQYFGPGTRLLVL.

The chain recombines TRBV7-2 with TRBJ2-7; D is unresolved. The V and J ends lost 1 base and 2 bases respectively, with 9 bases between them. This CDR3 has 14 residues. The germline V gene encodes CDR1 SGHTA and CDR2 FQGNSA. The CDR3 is CASSLGGSTYEQYF. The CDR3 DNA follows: TGTGCCAGCAGCTTAGGAGGCAGTACCTACGAGCAGTACTTC.

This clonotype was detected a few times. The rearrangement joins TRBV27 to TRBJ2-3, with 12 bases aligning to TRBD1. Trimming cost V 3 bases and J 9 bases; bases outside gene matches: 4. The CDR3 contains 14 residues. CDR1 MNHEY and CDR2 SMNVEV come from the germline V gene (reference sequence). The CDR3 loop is CASSLGQGAWTQYF. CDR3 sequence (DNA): TGTGCCAGCAGTTTGGGACAGGGGGCGTGGACGCAGTATTTT.

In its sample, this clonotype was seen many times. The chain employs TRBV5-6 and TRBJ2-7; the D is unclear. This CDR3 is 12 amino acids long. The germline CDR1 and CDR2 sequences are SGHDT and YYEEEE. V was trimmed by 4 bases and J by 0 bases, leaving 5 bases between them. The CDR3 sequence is CASSQSSYEQYF. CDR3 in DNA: TGTGCCAGCAGCCAAAGCTCCTACGAGCAGTACTTC.

CDR3 sequence: CASSDESPKNIQYF. DNA of the CDR3: TGTGCCAGCAGTGATGAGTCTCCGAAAAACATTCAGTACTTC. This rearrangement joins TRBV2 to TRBJ2-4; no firm D call. CDR1 and CDR2 (germline): SNHLY, FYNNEI. The V and J ends lost 3 bases and 4 bases respectively, with 10 bases between them. The CDR3 extends over 14 amino acids.

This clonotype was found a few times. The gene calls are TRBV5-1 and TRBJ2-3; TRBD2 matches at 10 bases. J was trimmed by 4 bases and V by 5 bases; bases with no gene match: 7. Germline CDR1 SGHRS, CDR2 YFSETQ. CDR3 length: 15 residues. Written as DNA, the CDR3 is TGCGCCAGCAGACAAGCGGGAGGGCCAGCAGATACGCAGTATTTT. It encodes CASRQAGGPADTQYF.

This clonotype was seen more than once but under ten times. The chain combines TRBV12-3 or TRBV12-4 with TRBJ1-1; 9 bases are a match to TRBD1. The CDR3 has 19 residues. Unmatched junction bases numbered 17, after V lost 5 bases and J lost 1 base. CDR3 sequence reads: CASSLARDRDDMTNTEAFF. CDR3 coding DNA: TGTGCCAGCAGTCTCGCCCGGGACAGGGACGATATGACGAACACTGAAGCTTTCTTT.

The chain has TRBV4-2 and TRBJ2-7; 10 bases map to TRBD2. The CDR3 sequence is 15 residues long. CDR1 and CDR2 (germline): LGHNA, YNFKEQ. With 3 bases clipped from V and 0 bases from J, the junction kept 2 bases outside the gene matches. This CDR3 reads CASSQASGSSYEQYF. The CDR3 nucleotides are TGTGCCAGCAGCCAGGCTAGCGGGAGCTCCTACGAGCAGTACTTC.

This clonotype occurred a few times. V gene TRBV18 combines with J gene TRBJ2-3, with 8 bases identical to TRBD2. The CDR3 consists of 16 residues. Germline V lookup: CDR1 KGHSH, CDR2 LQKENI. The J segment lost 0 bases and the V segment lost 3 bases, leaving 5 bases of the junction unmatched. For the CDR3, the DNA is TGTGCCAGCTCACCTTTCCCTAGCGGGAGCACAGATACGCAGTATTTT. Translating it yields CASSPFPSGSTDTQYF.

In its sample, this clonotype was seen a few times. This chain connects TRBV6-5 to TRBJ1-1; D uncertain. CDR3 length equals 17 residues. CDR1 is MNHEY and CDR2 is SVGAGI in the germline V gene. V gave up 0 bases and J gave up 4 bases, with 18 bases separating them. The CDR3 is CASSYSSGADGSTEAFF. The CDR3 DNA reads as TGTGCCAGCAGTTACTCGAGTGGCGCGGACGGTTCCACTGAAGCTTTCTTT.

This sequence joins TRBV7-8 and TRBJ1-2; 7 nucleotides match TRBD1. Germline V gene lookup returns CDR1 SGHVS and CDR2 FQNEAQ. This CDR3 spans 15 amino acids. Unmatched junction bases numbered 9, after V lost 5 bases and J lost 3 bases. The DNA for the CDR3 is TGTGCCAGCAGCGGGACAGACGAGTCCTACTATGGCTACACCTTC. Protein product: CASSGTDESYYGYTF.

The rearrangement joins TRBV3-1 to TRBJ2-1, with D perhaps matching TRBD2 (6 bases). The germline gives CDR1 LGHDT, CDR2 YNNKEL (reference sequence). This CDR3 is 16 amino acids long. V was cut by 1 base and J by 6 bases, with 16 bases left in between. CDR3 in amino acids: CASSQGLPQGGNEQFF. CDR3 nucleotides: TGTGCCAGCAGCCAAGGTCTCCCGCAGGGAGGCAATGAGCAGTTCTTC.

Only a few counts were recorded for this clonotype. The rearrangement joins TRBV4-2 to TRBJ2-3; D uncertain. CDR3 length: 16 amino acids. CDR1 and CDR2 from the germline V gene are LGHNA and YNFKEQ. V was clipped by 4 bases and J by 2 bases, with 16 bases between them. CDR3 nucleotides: TGTGCCAGCAGCCCCCTAAGGGATGGGCTCACAGATACGCAGTATTTT. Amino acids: CASSPLRDGLTDTQYF.